This T cell receptor beta chain was identified in a study of T cell responses to AZD1222 COVID-19 vaccine. Overall study results and limits: Repertoires were obtained solely post-peak T cell response.

The CDR3 is made up of 13 amino acids. The V and J ends lost 2 bases and 11 bases respectively, with 16 bases between them. Germline-derived CDR1 and CDR2 are SGHKS and YYEKEE (reference sequence). Of note for this clone: Antigen unknown.

Sequencing used immunoSEQ multiplex PCR; TCRdb keeps in-frame clones, though not all of them. The table includes about 140,000 clones, roughly nine tenths detected once. The clonotype comes from an adult who received the AZD1222 COVID-19 vaccine. The material was peripheral blood, obtained 28 days after the second AZD1222 dose. This chain joins TRBV5-5 and TRBJ1-1; D not resolved. CDR3 sequence reads: CASSFARADMAFF. CDR3 coding DNA: TGTGCCAGCAGCTTCGCAAGGGCCGATATGGCTTTCTTT. The variable domain in full, with the rest retrieved from reference TRBV5-5 and TRBJ1-1, is DAGVTQSPTHLIKTRGQQVTLRCSPISGHKSVSWYQQVLGQGPQFIFQYYEKEERGRGNFPDRFSARQFPNYSSELNVNALLLGDSALYLCASSFARADMAFFGQGTRLTVV.